The entry below gives a single T cell receptor beta chain sequence along with its context. What it binds is unknown. This sample is part of a study of cytomegalovirus exposure and HLA in healthy donors. The study, taken as a whole, reports: Common viral pathogens seemed, in a later analysis, to connect with several of the most significant clusters. Segments of the TCR beta V type were, in most cases, productive about 90% or about 30% of the time in an earlier analysis.

The ends lost 6 bases at V and 3 bases at J; junction bases unmatched: 7. This CDR3 has 15 amino acids. Germline V gene data show CDR1 as LNHDA and CDR2 as SQIVND (reference sequence). This PCR relied on a set of 60 Vbeta primers and 13 Jbeta primers. Libraries were prepared by immunoSEQ multiplex PCR; TCRdb keeps only in-frame clonotypes and omits some of them. The repertoire holds some 130,000 clones, with around 80% as singletons. The chain couples TRBV19 to TRBJ2-7; TRBD2 matches at 11 bases. This TCR was recovered from a man aged 35-49 years in good health and CMV-seropositive. The sequencing sample was made of PBMCs. CDR3 loop: CASSILAGGLYEQYF. The CDR3, as DNA: TGTGCCAGTAGCATTCTAGCGGGAGGACTCTACGAGCAGTACTTC.